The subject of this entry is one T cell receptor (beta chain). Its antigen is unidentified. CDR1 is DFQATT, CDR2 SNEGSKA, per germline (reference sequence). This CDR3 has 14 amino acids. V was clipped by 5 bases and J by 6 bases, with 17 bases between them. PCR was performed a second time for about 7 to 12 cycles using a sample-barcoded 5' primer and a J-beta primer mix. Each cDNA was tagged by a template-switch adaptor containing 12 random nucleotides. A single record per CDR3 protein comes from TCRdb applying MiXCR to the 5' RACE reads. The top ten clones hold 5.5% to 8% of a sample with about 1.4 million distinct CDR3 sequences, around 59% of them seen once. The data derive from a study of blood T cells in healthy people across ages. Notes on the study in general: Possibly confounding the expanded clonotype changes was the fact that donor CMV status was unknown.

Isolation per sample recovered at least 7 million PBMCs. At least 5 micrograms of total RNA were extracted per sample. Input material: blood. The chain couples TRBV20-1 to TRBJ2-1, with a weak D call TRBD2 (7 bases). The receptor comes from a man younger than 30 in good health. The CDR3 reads CSAPHPRGLNEQFF. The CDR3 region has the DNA TGCAGTGCTCCTCACCCGCGGGGGCTCAATGAGCAGTTCTTC.